These 22 T cell receptor beta chains were sequenced from one sample in a study of cytomegalovirus exposure and HLA in healthy donors. Use of 60 Vbeta and 13 Jbeta primers characterized the PCR. The table came from immunoSEQ multiplex PCR; TCRdb's copy has only in-frame clones and leaves some out. The sample includes roughly 200,000 clones, approximately 70% of them seen just once. The sequencing sample was made of PBMCs. Receptor source: a woman aged 30 to 39 in good health and CMV-seronegative.

The CDR3 loop reads CASSQRGRTYNEQFF. Here the CDR3 DNA reads TGTGCCAGCAGCCAAAGGGGTCGAACCTACAATGAGCAGTTCTTC. This rearrangement joins TRBV14 to TRBJ2-1; a weak D match, TRBD1 (5 bases). The CDR3 has 15 residues. Trimming shortened V by 2 bases and J by 2 bases, and 10 bases separated the two germline ends. The germline V gene encodes CDR1 SGHDN and CDR2 FVKESK. The full variable domain, its missing parts supplied by reference TRBV14 and TRBJ2-1, is EAGVTQFPSHSVIEKGQTVTLRCDPISGHDNLYWYRRVMGKEIKFLLHFVKESKQDESGMPNNRFLAERTGGTYSTLKVQPAELEDSGVYFCASSQRGRTYNEQFFGPGTRLTVL.

The V gene is TRBV6-1, the J gene TRBJ1-2; 7 positions match TRBD1. V lost 4 bases to trimming and J lost 3 bases; unmatched junction nucleotides: 8. Germline V lookup: CDR1 MNHNS, CDR2 SASEGT. This CDR3 comprises 15 residues. As DNA, the CDR3 is TGTGCCAGCAGTGGGGGACAGAGAAGCTACTATGGCTACACCTTC. Amino acids: CASSGGQRSYYGYTF.

The chain joins TRBV7-3 to TRBJ2-3, with TRBD2 as a possible D gene (5 bases). Trimming stripped 5 bases from V and 4 bases from J, with 10 bases between. The length of the CDR3 is 13 residues. Germline-derived CDR1 and CDR2 are SGHTA and FQGTGA. In nucleotides, the CDR3 is TGTGCCAGCAGCCCCGAGGGCGCAGATACGCAGTATTTT. It yields the protein CASSPEGADTQYF.

Only a few counts were recorded for this clone. The chain combines TRBV28 with TRBJ2-7; 9 positions agree with TRBD1. Germline V gene sequence: CDR1 MDHEN, CDR2 SYDVKM. The CDR3 has 16 residues. With 5 bases clipped from V and 2 bases from J, the junction kept 10 bases outside the gene matches. The CDR3, as DNA: TGTGCCAGCAGTAGTCGTGGACAGGGGAAACCCTACGAGCAGTACTTC. This translates into CASSSRGQGKPYEQYF.

The rearrangement uses TRBV6-4 and TRBJ2-1, with TRBD2 matching 8 bases. V lost 6 bases and J lost 7; bases outside the gene matches: 11. Germline V CDR1 and CDR2: MRHNA, SNTAGT. The CDR3 extends over 15 amino acids. CDR3 nucleotide sequence: TGTGCCAGCAGCCGGGAGGGGCTCGATGGGAATGAGCAGTTCTTC. It specifies CASSREGLDGNEQFF.

In nucleotides, the CDR3 is TGTGCCAGTAGTGCGCCCCGGGACAGGGGACGAGATACGCAGTATTTT. Protein sequence: CASSAPRDRGRDTQYF. The J gene is TRBJ2-3, the V gene TRBV19; 10 positions agree with TRBD1. Germline V gene data show CDR1 as LNHDA and CDR2 as SQIVND (reference sequence). Unmatched junction bases numbered 10, after V lost 5 bases and J lost 5 bases. The CDR3 length is 16 residues.

Written as DNA, the CDR3 is TGTGCCAGCAGCTTTAGGGGAGCGGGAGACTACGAGCAGTACTTC. As protein: CASSFRGAGDYEQYF. The gene calls are TRBV11-2 and TRBJ2-7, with 8 positions matching TRBD2. The trim removed 3 bases at V and 3 bases at J, leaving 7 bases unmatched. Germline-derived CDR1 and CDR2 are SGHAT and FQNNGV. This CDR3 is 15 amino acids long.

The V and J genes are TRBV7-9 and TRBJ2-3, with 12 nucleotides matching TRBD2. The CDR3 length is 16 residues. Germline CDR1 and CDR2: SEHNR and FQNEAQ (reference sequence). With 2 bases clipped from V and 6 bases from J, the junction kept 6 bases outside the gene matches. The DNA for the CDR3 is TGTGCCAGCAGCTTACTAGCGGGAGGGCCCACGGATACGCAGTATTTT. Translation gives CASSLLAGGPTDTQYF.

V gene TRBV29-1 combines with J gene TRBJ2-7, with a tentative D call TRBD2 (5 bases). Trimming took 3 bases from V and 6 from J, leaving 15 bases between them. The CDR3 length is 13 residues. CDR1 is SQVTM, CDR2 ANQGSEA, per germline. This CDR3 reads CSVDEGWLGEQYF. In DNA, the CDR3 is TGCAGCGTTGATGAGGGATGGCTGGGCGAGCAGTACTTC.

The chain recombines TRBV7-9 with TRBJ2-2, with 7 bases fitting TRBD1. This CDR3 region has 16 residues. Germline V CDR1 and CDR2: SEHNR, FQNEAQ (reference sequence). V gave up 5 bases and J gave up 0 bases; unmatched junction bases: 6. As DNA, the CDR3 is TGTGCCAGCAGCGAGACGACAGGGTCGAACACCGGGGAGCTGTTTTTT. The encoded protein is CASSETTGSNTGELFF.

The V and J genes are TRBV5-1 and TRBJ2-7; TRBD2 aligns across 10 bases. Per the germline V gene, CDR1 is SGHRS and CDR2 is YFSETQ. The CDR3 extends over 14 amino acids. V lost 4 bases to trimming and J lost 4 bases; unmatched junction nucleotides: 5. CDR3 DNA sequence: TGCGCCAGCAGCACAGGACTAGCGGAATACGAGCAGTACTTC. Translating it yields CASSTGLAEYEQYF. Drawing the rest from reference TRBV5-1 and TRBJ2-7, the complete variable domain is KAGVTQTPRYLIKTRGQQVTLSCSPISGHRSVSWYQQTPGQGLQFLFEYFSETQRNKGNFPGRFSGRQFSNSRSEMNVSTLELGDSALYLCASSTGLAEYEQYFGPGTRLTVT.

CDR3 in amino acids: CASSEGAAGYSYNEQFF. The CDR3 nucleotides read TGTGCCAGCAGTGAGGGGGCAGCGGGGTACTCCTACAATGAGCAGTTCTTC. The chain uses TRBV2 and TRBJ2-1, with D possibly being TRBD2 (7 bases). This CDR3 spans 17 amino acids. CDR1 is SNHLY and CDR2 is FYNNEI in the germline V gene. Trimming pared 3 bases from V and 0 bases from J, leaving 15 bases between.

The gene calls are TRBV9 and TRBJ1-4, with no clear D. The V gene's germline CDR1 is SGDLS and CDR2 YYNGEE. The CDR3 covers 16 residues. Trimming stripped 0 bases from V and 0 bases from J, with 9 bases between. The CDR3 coding sequence is TGTGCCAGCAGCGTAGACCTAGGAGCAACTAATGAAAAACTGTTTTTT. Amino acids: CASSVDLGATNEKLFF.

The rearrangement links TRBV11-2 to TRBJ2-7; TRBD1 matches at 10 bases. Per germline, CDR1 SGHAT and CDR2 FQNNGV. The CDR3 contains 15 residues. J was trimmed by 5 bases and V by 4 bases; bases with no gene match: 8. CDR3 amino acids: CASSSSRDRGHEQYF. CDR3 DNA: TGTGCCAGCAGCTCCTCCCGGGACAGGGGCCACGAGCAGTACTTC.

The CDR3 sequence: CSPDSPSYEQYF. The CDR3 DNA reads TGCAGCCCAGACTCTCCATCCTACGAGCAGTACTTC. This chain joins TRBV29-1 and TRBJ2-5; no definite D call. The assigned J gene may be wrong: the sequence end matches TRBJ2-7 better. The CDR3 is 12 amino acids. Germline CDR1 SQVTM, CDR2 ANQGSEA.

The V call is TRBV7-6, the J call TRBJ1-1; D gene unclear. CDR3 size: 14 residues. Per germline, CDR1 SGHVS and CDR2 FNYEAQ. Trimming took 6 bases from V and 0 from J, leaving 11 bases between them. DNA of the CDR3: TGTGCCAGCAGACCAGACATTATGAACACTGAAGCTTTCTTT. This encodes CASRPDIMNTEAFF.

This chain links TRBV6-5 with TRBJ1-5; the match to TRBD1 covers 10 bases. V gave up 5 bases and J gave up 3 bases; unmatched junction bases: 1. The CDR3 spans 14 residues. Germline loops: CDR1 MNHEY, CDR2 SVGAGI. CDR3: CASSGTGVNQPQHF. CDR3 bases: TGTGCCAGCAGTGGGACAGGGGTCAATCAGCCCCAGCATTTT.

The V gene is TRBV7-9, the J gene TRBJ2-1; 11 bases are a match to TRBD2. The trim removed 1 base at V and 5 bases at J, leaving 4 bases unmatched. The CDR3 spans 16 residues. Germline values: CDR1 SEHNR, CDR2 FQNEAQ (reference sequence). Here the CDR3 DNA reads TGTGCCAGCAGCTTAGTAGCGGGAGGGAGCAACAATGAGCAGTTCTTC. Encoded protein: CASSLVAGGSNNEQFF.

This sequence joins TRBV9 and TRBJ2-3, with TRBD1 as a possible D gene (6 bases). The CDR3 is 13 amino acids. The V gene lost 3 bases and the J gene lost 4 bases, with 9 bases spanning the gap. CDR1 and CDR2 (germline): SGDLS, YYNGEE. The CDR3 DNA reads TGTGCCAGCAGCGCTCAGGGGCCAGATACGCAGTATTTT. Translated, it gives CASSAQGPDTQYF.

On this clone itself: Other DNA sequences within the sample encode an identical CDR3. V usage is TRBV5-1 and J usage is TRBJ1-1; maybe TRBD1 (5 bases). The germline gives CDR1 SGHRS, CDR2 YFSETQ. This CDR3 has 13 residues. The ends were cut back, 4 bases at V and 1 base at J, with 8 bases in the middle. This chain's CDR3 is CASSLGPNTEAFF. The CDR3 coding sequence is TGCGCCAGCAGCCTGGGGCCGAACACTGAAGCTTTCTTT.

This clone was detected only a few times. The J gene is TRBJ1-2, the V gene TRBV5-4, with D unresolved. Trimming cost V 9 bases and J 8 bases, with 14 bases left between them. This CDR3 has 11 amino acids. The germline V gene encodes CDR1 SGHNT and CDR2 YYREEE (reference sequence). The CDR3 nucleotides are TGTGCCACCGTCATGAAGGAGGGCTACACCTTC. Protein: CATVMKEGYTF. The variable domain in full, with the rest retrieved from reference TRBV5-4 and TRBJ1-2, is ETGVTQSPTHLIKTRGQQVTLRCSSQSGHNTVSWYQQALGQGPQFIFQYYREEENGRGNFPPRFSGLQFPNYSSELNVNALELDDSALYLCATVMKEGYTFGSGTRLTVV.

This chain links TRBV7-9 with TRBJ1-4; 7 nucleotides match TRBD1. The CDR3 is 15 residues long. The germline V gene has CDR1 SEHNR and CDR2 FQNEAQ (reference sequence). Trimming took 5 bases from V and 6 from J; bases not matched to a gene: 9. The CDR3 DNA is TGTGCCAGCAGCCCGAGACAGGGTTCGGATGAAAAACTGTTTTTT. Amino acid sequence: CASSPRQGSDEKLFF.